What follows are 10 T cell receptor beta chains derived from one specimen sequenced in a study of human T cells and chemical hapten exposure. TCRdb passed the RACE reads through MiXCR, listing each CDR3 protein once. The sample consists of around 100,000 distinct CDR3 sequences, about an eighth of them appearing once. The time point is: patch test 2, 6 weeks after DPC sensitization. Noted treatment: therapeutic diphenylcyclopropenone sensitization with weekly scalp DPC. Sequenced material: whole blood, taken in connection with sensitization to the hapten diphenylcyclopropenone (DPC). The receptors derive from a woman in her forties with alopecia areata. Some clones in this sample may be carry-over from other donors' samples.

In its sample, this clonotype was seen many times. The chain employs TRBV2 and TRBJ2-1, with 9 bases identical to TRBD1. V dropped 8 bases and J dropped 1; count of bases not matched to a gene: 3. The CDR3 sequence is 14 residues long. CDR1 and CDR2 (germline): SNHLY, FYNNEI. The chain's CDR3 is CASGGQGSYNEQFF. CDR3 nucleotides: TGTGCCAGCGGGGGACAGGGATCCTACAATGAGCAGTTCTTC.

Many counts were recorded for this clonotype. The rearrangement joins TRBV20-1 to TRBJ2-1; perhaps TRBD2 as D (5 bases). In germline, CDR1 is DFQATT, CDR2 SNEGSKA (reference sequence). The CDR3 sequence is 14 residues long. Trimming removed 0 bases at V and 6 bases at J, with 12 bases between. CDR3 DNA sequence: TGCAGTGCTAGAGATCTGAGACTACTCAATGAGCAGTTCTTC. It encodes CSARDLRLLNEQFF.

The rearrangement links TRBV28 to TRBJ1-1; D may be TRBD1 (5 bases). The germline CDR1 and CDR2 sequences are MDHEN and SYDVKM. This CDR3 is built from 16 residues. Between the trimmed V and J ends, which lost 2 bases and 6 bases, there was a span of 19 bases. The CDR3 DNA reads TGTGCCAGCAGTTTAAAAGGGGCGGTTGTTAGGGCTGAAGCTTTCTTT. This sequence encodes CASSLKGAVVRAEAFF. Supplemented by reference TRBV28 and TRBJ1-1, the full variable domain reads DVKVTQSSRYLVKRTGEKVFLECVQDMDHENMFWYRQDPGLGLRLIYFSYDVKMKEKGDIPEGYSVSREKKERFSLILESASTNQTSMYLCASSLKGAVVRAEAFFGQGTRLTVV.

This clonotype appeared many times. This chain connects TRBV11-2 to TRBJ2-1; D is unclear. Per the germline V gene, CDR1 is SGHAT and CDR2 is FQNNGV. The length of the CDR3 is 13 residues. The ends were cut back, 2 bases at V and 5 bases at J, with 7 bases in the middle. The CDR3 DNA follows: TGTGCCAGCAGCTTACCTACACACAATGAGCAGTTCTTC. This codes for CASSLPTHNEQFF.

The CDR3 region has the DNA TGTGCCAGCAGTTACCCCAAGGCTAGCGGGAGTTTCGGTGAGCAGTTCTTC. Translating gives CASSYPKASGSFGEQFF. The gene calls are TRBV6-6 and TRBJ2-1; TRBD2 agrees at 10 bases. Germline loops: CDR1 MNHNY, CDR2 SVGAGI (reference sequence). V shed 2 bases and J 9 bases; nucleotides not matched to a gene: 13. The CDR3 extends over 17 amino acids.

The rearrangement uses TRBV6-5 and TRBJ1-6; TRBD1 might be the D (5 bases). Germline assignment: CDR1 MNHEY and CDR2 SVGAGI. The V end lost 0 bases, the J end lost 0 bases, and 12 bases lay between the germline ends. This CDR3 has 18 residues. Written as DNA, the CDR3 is TGTGCCAGCAGTTACTCGAGACAGACTAGCTCCTATAATTCACCCCTCCACTTT. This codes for CASSYSRQTSSYNSPLHF.

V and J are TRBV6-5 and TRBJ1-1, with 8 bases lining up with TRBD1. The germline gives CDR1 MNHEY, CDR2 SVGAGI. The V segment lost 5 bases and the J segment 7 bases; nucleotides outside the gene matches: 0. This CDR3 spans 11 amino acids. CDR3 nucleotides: TGTGCCAGCAGTGGACAGGGTGAAGCTTTCTTT. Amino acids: CASSGQGEAFF.

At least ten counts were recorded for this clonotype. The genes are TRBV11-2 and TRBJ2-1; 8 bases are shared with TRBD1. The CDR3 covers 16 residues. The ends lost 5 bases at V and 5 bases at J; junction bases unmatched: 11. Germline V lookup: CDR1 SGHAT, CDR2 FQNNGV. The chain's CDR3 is CASSPWTGNHNNEQFF. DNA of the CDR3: TGTGCCAGCAGCCCCTGGACAGGGAATCACAACAATGAGCAGTTCTTC.

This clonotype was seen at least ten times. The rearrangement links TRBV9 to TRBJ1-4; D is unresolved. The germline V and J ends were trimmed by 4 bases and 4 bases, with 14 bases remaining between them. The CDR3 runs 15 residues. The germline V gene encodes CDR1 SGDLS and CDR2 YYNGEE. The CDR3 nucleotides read TGTGCCAGCAGCCCAGGAGGACGGATTAATGAAAAACTGTTTTTT. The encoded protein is CASSPGGRINEKLFF.

The DNA of the CDR3 is TGTGCCAGCTCACCACTGCCGTCCTACGAGCAGTACTTC. Its protein is CASSPLPSYEQYF. The V and J genes are TRBV18 and TRBJ2-7; D not resolved. The V gene's germline CDR1 is KGHSH and CDR2 LQKENI. V dropped 1 base and J dropped 1 base, with 5 bases sitting between them. The CDR3 is 13 amino acids.